This entry concerns a single T cell receptor beta chain. Its antigen is currently unknown. What was sequenced were expressed TCRB transcripts, since all of the isolated RNA had been reverse transcribed. Only in-frame clones appear in the TCRdb table, and some are missing; sequencing was by immunoSEQ multiplex PCR. The sample lists 900,000 or so clones, about a sixth seen once, with about 0.025% in the top ten. This record belongs to a study of beta chain features in type 1 diabetes. The study's findings and limits: Junctions at VDJ sites from type 1 diabetes patients had fewer insertions and more deletions.

Germline V gene lookup returns CDR1 KGHSH and CDR2 LQKENI. This CDR3 spans 14 amino acids. V lost 6 bases to trimming and J lost 5 bases, with 14 bases between them. The chain employs TRBV18 and TRBJ2-1; D unclear. Sample: naive CD4+ T cells from blood. The receptor was derived from a woman younger than 30 in good health. The CDR3 DNA sequence: TGTGCCAGCTCTCCCCGGACGGACGACAATGAGCAGTTCTTC. It is translated as CASSPRTDDNEQFF.